The 8 T cell receptor beta chains listed next were all sequenced from one sample in a study of blood T cell repertoires in COVID-19. The repertoire was sequenced with immunoSEQ multiplex PCR; TCRdb's copy has only in-frame clones and lacks some. The repertoire includes 360,000 or so clones, roughly 89% of them detected once, and about 3.9% sits in the top ten. The sequenced material came from peripheral blood. The receptors come from a woman aged 60-75 years with COVID-19, enrolled during active disease.

The chain uses TRBV9 and TRBJ1-2; a possible D gene is TRBD1 (6 bases). The V gene's germline CDR1 is SGDLS and CDR2 YYNGEE. CDR3 size: 16 residues. The V end lost 0 bases, the J end lost 0 bases, and 12 bases lay between the germline ends. CDR3 in DNA: TGTGCCAGCAGCGTAGGTCTGGACAGATCTAACTATGGCTACACCTTC. Translation gives CASSVGLDRSNYGYTF.

This clone was detected a few times. This chain uses TRBV2 with TRBJ1-5, with 8 bases matching TRBD1. The CDR3 length is 14 residues. Germline V gene sequence: CDR1 SNHLY, CDR2 FYNNEI. Trimming at V came to 6 bases and at J to 4 bases, leaving 5 bases not matched to a gene. In nucleotides, the CDR3 is TGTGCCAGCAGAGGGACAGGACCGAATCAGCCCCAGCATTTT. It translates to CASRGTGPNQPQHF.

The V gene is TRBV9, the J gene TRBJ1-2, with TRBD1 as a possible D gene (5 bases). V was clipped by 7 bases and J by 4 bases, with 14 bases between them. This CDR3 has 13 amino acids. The germline gives CDR1 SGDLS, CDR2 YYNGEE. CDR3 residues: CASGGRVGYGYTF. CDR3 DNA: TGTGCCAGCGGCGGCAGGGTTGGCTATGGCTACACCTTC.

This chain joins TRBV6-6 and TRBJ1-5; no definite D call. The CDR3 has 16 residues. V was pared by 6 bases and J by 6 bases, with 21 bases between. In germline, CDR1 is MNHNY, CDR2 SVGAGI (reference sequence). CDR3 bases: TGTGCCAGCAGCTACGCCTACAGCGGGTCCAGTCAGCCCCAGCATTTT. Translating it yields CASSYAYSGSSQPQHF.

A word on this clone: Distinct nucleotide sequences in the sample also encode this CDR3. V and J are TRBV7-8 and TRBJ1-1; D uncertain. The V end was cut by 0 bases, the J end by 1 base, with 6 bases between. The CDR3 loop spans 14 amino acids. The germline gives CDR1 SGHVS, CDR2 FQNEAQ. CDR3 region: CASSLALRNTEAFF. The CDR3 DNA sequence: TGTGCCAGCAGCTTAGCGCTTAGGAACACTGAAGCTTTCTTT.

This chain joins TRBV3-1 (or the pseudogene TRBV3-2) and TRBJ2-5, with 12 bases fitting TRBD2. This CDR3 contains 16 residues. V was pared by 0 bases and J by 4 bases, with 3 bases of the junction left unmatched. Germline-derived CDR1 and CDR2 are LGHDT and YNNKEL (reference sequence). The CDR3 here is CASSQDLAGGRETQYF. The CDR3 region has the DNA TGTGCCAGCAGCCAAGACCTAGCGGGGGGGCGAGAGACCCAGTACTTC.

The V gene is TRBV2, the J gene TRBJ1-5; 8 bases are shared with TRBD1. Germline CDR1 reads SNHLY; CDR2 reads FYNNEI. V shed 6 bases, J shed 6 bases, and the junction held 10 bases outside the gene matches. This CDR3 is built from 15 residues. CDR3 sequence: CASSLQGVAGQPQHF. The CDR3 nucleotides are TGTGCCAGCAGCTTACAGGGGGTCGCCGGTCAGCCCCAGCATTTT.

On this clone itself: Other DNA sequences in this sample translate to the same CDR3. The chain joins TRBV15 to TRBJ2-4, with a possible D match to TRBD1 (6 bases). The CDR3 is 15 amino acids. Germline CDR1 reads LNHNV; CDR2 reads YYDKDF (reference sequence). V was shortened by 9 bases and J by 7 bases, with 22 bases between the two germline ends. The CDR3 region has the DNA TGTGCCACTACCCCGACAGGCGCAGCCTCGAACATTCAGTACTTC. Its translation is CATTPTGAASNIQYF.